One sample yielded the 6 T cell receptor beta chains listed below, sequenced in a study of blood T cell repertoires in COVID-19 (dated by TCRdb to 2018 to 2021). The library came from the immunoSEQ multiplex PCR assay. Held by TCRdb, this immuneACCESS table contains in-frame sequences only and omits some clones. Under half of the omission traces to an unresolved V gene where checked; the cause of the rest is unknown. Here the sample has more than 100,000 clones; approximately 88% occur a single time. The ten top clones hold roughly 2.1% of the sample. The sample taken for sequencing was peripheral blood. The receptors stem from a man aged 65-85 years with active COVID-19.

V gene TRBV2 combines with J gene TRBJ2-1; TRBD2 aligns across 7 bases. Germline V gene data show CDR1 as SNHLY and CDR2 as FYNNEI. The CDR3 covers 13 residues. The V and J ends lost 9 bases and 8 bases, in that order; junction bases with no gene match: 10. The DNA for the CDR3 is TGTGCCAGTCGTTCGGGGGGATTCGATGAGCAGTTCTTC. Translated: CASRSGGFDEQFF.

This clone occurred once. The gene calls are TRBV7-9 and TRBJ1-2; D gene unclear. V gave up 2 bases and J gave up 1 base, with 5 bases separating them. CDR1 and CDR2 (germline): SEHNR, FQNEAQ (reference sequence). The CDR3 length is 13 residues. The chain's CDR3 is CASSLRVNYGYTF. CDR3 nucleotides: TGTGCCAGCAGCTTACGGGTTAACTATGGCTACACCTTC.

V is TRBV5-1 and J is TRBJ2-1; TRBD2 might be the D (6 bases). Trimming stripped 3 bases from V and 0 bases from J, with 22 bases between. Germline V gene lookup returns CDR1 SGHRS and CDR2 YFSETQ. This CDR3 region has 19 residues. This chain's CDR3 is CASSSLEGGGRSSYNEQFF. In nucleotides, the CDR3 is TGCGCCAGCAGCTCGTTGGAGGGTGGGGGACGGAGCTCCTACAATGAGCAGTTCTTC.

The gene calls are TRBV25-1 and TRBJ1-1; TRBD1 might be the D (5 bases). Per the germline V gene, CDR1 is MGHDK and CDR2 is SYGVNS. This CDR3 region has 13 residues. Trimming cost V 3 bases and J 4 bases, with 9 bases left between them. This CDR3 is CASSEEGSTEAFF. Here the CDR3 DNA reads TGTGCCAGCAGTGAGGAGGGGAGCACTGAAGCTTTCTTT.

V is TRBV9 and J is TRBJ2-7; 10 bases fit TRBD1. This CDR3 region has 16 residues. Trimming took 4 bases from V and 2 from J; bases not matched to a gene: 9. Per germline, CDR1 SGDLS and CDR2 YYNGEE. The CDR3 nucleotides read TGTGCCAGCAGCCCACAGTCCGGGACAGGGGCCTACGAGCAGTACTTC. Protein sequence: CASSPQSGTGAYEQYF.

The chain couples TRBV27 to TRBJ1-2; 10 bases align to TRBD1. The V segment lost 5 bases and the J segment 8 bases; nucleotides outside the gene matches: 14. The CDR3 has 16 amino acids. Germline V gene data show CDR1 as MNHEY and CDR2 as SMNVEV (reference sequence). The CDR3 loop reads CASSPTPGTGARGYTF. CDR3 sequence (DNA): TGTGCCAGCAGTCCTACTCCCGGGACAGGGGCGCGGGGCTACACCTTC.